The rows below give T cell receptor beta chains drawn from one sample of a study of blood T cell repertoires in COVID-19. This table comes from immunoSEQ multiplex PCR, and its TCRdb copy is limited to in-frame clones, with some not included. Of 200,000 to 250,000 clones detected, 82% appear once; the ten largest clones hold around 8%. Material: peripheral blood. The receptor source for this set is a woman at least 80 years old with COVID-19, enrolled during active disease. The CDR3 runs from the conserved cysteine through the conserved F or W. Fields, in order: V gene, clone size, D gene, J gene, CDR3 DNA, CDR3 protein. The D gene is left open where the match is weak. The size entry is marked missing in some rows and otherwise reads once, few, many or a size class.

v_call: TRBV7-2
clone_size: once
d_call: .
j_call: TRBJ1-1
cdr3_nt: TGTGCCAGCAGCTTAGGAGTTGAAGCTTTCTTT
cdr3_aa: CASSLGVEAFF

v_call: TRBV27
clone_size: .
d_call: .
j_call: TRBJ1-2
cdr3_nt: TGTGCCAGCAGTTTAACAGGCCGCTCCTATGGCTACACCTTC
cdr3_aa: CASSLTGRSYGYTF

v_call: TRBV14
clone_size: .
d_call: .
j_call: TRBJ2-2
cdr3_nt: TGTGCCAGCAGCCAAGACAGGGCCACCGGGGAGCTGTTTTTT
cdr3_aa: CASSQDRATGELFF

v_call: TRBV18
clone_size: .
d_call: TRBD1
j_call: TRBJ2-3
cdr3_nt: TGTGCCAGTTCAAGGACAGGGCTGGGAGATACGCAGTATTTT
cdr3_aa: CASSRTGLGDTQYF

v_call: TRBV2
clone_size: few
d_call: TRBD2
j_call: TRBJ2-3
cdr3_nt: TGTGCCAGCCGGGGGGGATACAACACAGATACGCAGTATTTT
cdr3_aa: CASRGGYNTDTQYF

v_call: TRBV14
clone_size: .
d_call: .
j_call: TRBJ2-1
cdr3_nt: TGTGCCAGCAGCCAAGCGTCCACTGGTTCCTACAATGAGCAGTTCTTC
cdr3_aa: CASSQASTGSYNEQFF

v_call: TRBV29-1
clone_size: .
d_call: TRBD2
j_call: TRBJ2-1
cdr3_nt: TGCAGCGTTGTAAGAGCGGGAGCAGTCAATGAGCAGTTCTTC
cdr3_aa: CSVVRAGAVNEQFF

v_call: TRBV7-2
clone_size: .
d_call: TRBD2
j_call: TRBJ2-7
cdr3_nt: TGTGCCAGCAGCCGGAGGACTAGCGGGAGGAACGAGCAGTACTTC
cdr3_aa: CASSRRTSGRNEQYF

v_call: TRBV2
clone_size: .
d_call: .
j_call: TRBJ2-7
cdr3_nt: TGTGCCAGAGAAGCCGAGGGTGCCGGCGAGCAGTACTTC
cdr3_aa: CAREAEGAGEQYF

v_call: TRBV7-8
clone_size: .
d_call: .
j_call: TRBJ2-7
cdr3_nt: TGTGCCAGCAGCCGGACAGTCTACGAGCAGTACTTC
cdr3_aa: CASSRTVYEQYF

v_call: TRBV23-1
clone_size: few
d_call: .
j_call: TRBJ1-4
cdr3_nt: TGCGCCAGCAGTCAGGGGGCCCGTTCGAATAATGAAAAACTGTTTTTT
cdr3_aa: CASSQGARSNNEKLFF

v_call: TRBV18
clone_size: .
d_call: TRBD2
j_call: TRBJ2-3
cdr3_nt: TGTGCCAGCTCACCAATCGGGACTAGAGGAAGCACAGATACGCAGTATTTT
cdr3_aa: CASSPIGTRGSTDTQYF

v_call: TRBV5-1
clone_size: .
d_call: .
j_call: TRBJ2-7
cdr3_nt: TGCGCCAGCCGAAAAATAACCAGGGACAACTACGAGCAGTACTTC
cdr3_aa: CASRKITRDNYEQYF

v_call: TRBV7-6
clone_size: .
d_call: .
j_call: TRBJ2-1
cdr3_nt: TGTGCCAGCAGCTATGCAGCGGACGAATGGAACGCCGATGAGCAGTTCTTC
cdr3_aa: CASSYAADEWNADEQFF

v_call: TRBV28
clone_size: .
d_call: .
j_call: TRBJ2-3
cdr3_nt: TGTGCCAGCAGCCGCCCCCCACAGGGAGATACGCAGTATTTT
cdr3_aa: CASSRPPQGDTQYF

v_call: TRBV19
clone_size: .
d_call: .
j_call: TRBJ1-5
cdr3_nt: TGTGCCAGTAGTCGACCGGACACTAATCAGCCCCAGCATTTT
cdr3_aa: CASSRPDTNQPQHF

v_call: TRBV20-1
clone_size: .
d_call: .
j_call: TRBJ2-5
cdr3_nt: TGCAGTGCTAGTCCGAGCCTTATGGTTGGGACCCAGTACTTC
cdr3_aa: CSASPSLMVGTQYF

v_call: TRBV29-1
clone_size: .
d_call: .
j_call: TRBJ1-4
cdr3_nt: TGCAGCGCCCACTCGGGGGAAAAACTGTTTTTT
cdr3_aa: CSAHSGEKLFF

v_call: TRBV6-2/TRBV6-3
clone_size: .
d_call: TRBD1
j_call: TRBJ1-2
cdr3_nt: TGTGCCAGCAGTTCGACAGGGGACGGCTACACCTTC
cdr3_aa: CASSSTGDGYTF

v_call: TRBV6-4
clone_size: .
d_call: .
j_call: TRBJ2-5
cdr3_nt: TGTGCCAGCAGTCCGCAGGTCGGGGGATCAGAGACCCAGTACTTC
cdr3_aa: CASSPQVGGSETQYF

v_call: TRBV3-1/TRBV3-2
clone_size: .
d_call: .
j_call: TRBJ2-5
cdr3_nt: TGTGCCAGCAGCGATACTAGGTTCGGGACCCAGTACTTC
cdr3_aa: CASSDTRFGTQYF

v_call: TRBV5-1
clone_size: .
d_call: TRBD1
j_call: TRBJ2-7
cdr3_nt: TGCGCCAGCAGCTTGGGACAGGGTCTCTACGAGCAGTACTTC
cdr3_aa: CASSLGQGLYEQYF

v_call: TRBV5-1
clone_size: .
d_call: TRBD2
j_call: TRBJ2-5
cdr3_nt: TGCGCCAGCAGCTTGGGCGGACTAGCGAACCAAGAGACCCAGTACTTC
cdr3_aa: CASSLGGLANQETQYF

v_call: TRBV6-5
clone_size: .
d_call: .
j_call: TRBJ1-5
cdr3_nt: TGTGCCAGCAGTTTAGGGTCGGGGAGCAATCAGCCCCAGCATTTT
cdr3_aa: CASSLGSGSNQPQHF

v_call: TRBV7-2
clone_size: .
d_call: TRBD1
j_call: TRBJ2-6
cdr3_nt: TGTGCCAGCAGCCTTCGTCCGGGACAGCGGTACTCTGGGGCCAACGTCCTGACTTTC
cdr3_aa: CASSLRPGQRYSGANVLTF

v_call: TRBV30
clone_size: .
d_call: TRBD2
j_call: TRBJ2-7
cdr3_nt: TGTGCCTGGGCCCGAGGCGGGAGCATCTACGAGCAGTACTTC
cdr3_aa: CAWARGGSIYEQYF

v_call: TRBV30
clone_size: .
d_call: .
j_call: TRBJ1-2
cdr3_nt: TGTGCCTTTTTACCCCCCCGGGTCAACTATGGCTACACCTTC
cdr3_aa: CAFLPPRVNYGYTF

v_call: TRBV29-1
clone_size: .
d_call: .
j_call: TRBJ1-5
cdr3_nt: TGCAGCGCCCCGCCGGGAGGGAGCAATCAGCCCCAGCATTTT
cdr3_aa: CSAPPGGSNQPQHF

v_call: TRBV28
clone_size: .
d_call: .
j_call: TRBJ2-1
cdr3_nt: TGTGCCAGCAGTTTTTCGGAGGGACGGCCAAATGAGCAGTTCTTC
cdr3_aa: CASSFSEGRPNEQFF

v_call: TRBV24-1
clone_size: .
d_call: .
j_call: TRBJ2-2
cdr3_nt: TGTGCCACCAGTGACCCTCCCCCCGGGGAGCTGTTTTTT
cdr3_aa: CATSDPPPGELFF

v_call: TRBV11-1
clone_size: .
d_call: TRBD2
j_call: TRBJ2-1
cdr3_nt: TGTGCCAGCAGCAAGGGACTAGCGGGAGGTGAGCAGTTCTTC
cdr3_aa: CASSKGLAGGEQFF

v_call: TRBV11-3
clone_size: .
d_call: .
j_call: TRBJ2-5
cdr3_nt: TGTGCCAGCAGCCCAGGGGCGGGTGAACAAGAGACCCAGTACTTC
cdr3_aa: CASSPGAGEQETQYF

v_call: TRBV18
clone_size: .
d_call: .
j_call: TRBJ1-5
cdr3_nt: TGTGCCAGCTCACCGGTGGGGGGGGCTCAGCCCCAGCATTTT
cdr3_aa: CASSPVGGAQPQHF

v_call: TRBV25-1
clone_size: .
d_call: .
j_call: TRBJ2-7
cdr3_nt: TGTGCCAGCAGTGAATCGAGGAGTTCCTACGAGCAGTACTTC
cdr3_aa: CASSESRSSYEQYF

v_call: TRBV7-9
clone_size: .
d_call: TRBD1
j_call: TRBJ1-1
cdr3_nt: TGTGCCAGCAGCCGACAGGGAGGGAACACTGAAGCTTTCTTT
cdr3_aa: CASSRQGGNTEAFF

v_call: TRBV3-1/TRBV3-2
clone_size: .
d_call: .
j_call: TRBJ2-1
cdr3_nt: TGTGCCAGCAGCCCTTCGGGACTTTACAATGAGCAGTTCTTC
cdr3_aa: CASSPSGLYNEQFF

v_call: TRBV20-1
clone_size: .
d_call: .
j_call: TRBJ2-7
cdr3_nt: TGCAGTGCCCCTCTCTACGAGCAGTACTTC
cdr3_aa: CSAPLYEQYF

v_call: TRBV5-1
clone_size: once
d_call: .
j_call: TRBJ1-1
cdr3_nt: TGCGCCAGCAGCTTGTTGGTGGGGCCCACTGAAGCTTTCTTT
cdr3_aa: CASSLLVGPTEAFF

v_call: TRBV28
clone_size: .
d_call: TRBD2
j_call: TRBJ2-5
cdr3_nt: TGTGCCAGCAGTCTAGCGGGAGGTGAGACCCAGTACTTC
cdr3_aa: CASSLAGGETQYF

v_call: TRBV28
clone_size: .
d_call: .
j_call: TRBJ2-7
cdr3_nt: TGTGCCAGCACCCCCGGACAGCCCTACGAGCAGTACTTC
cdr3_aa: CASTPGQPYEQYF

v_call: TRBV19
clone_size: .
d_call: .
j_call: TRBJ1-1
cdr3_nt: TGTGCCAGTATGGACACGCCGAACACTGAAGCTTTCTTT
cdr3_aa: CASMDTPNTEAFF